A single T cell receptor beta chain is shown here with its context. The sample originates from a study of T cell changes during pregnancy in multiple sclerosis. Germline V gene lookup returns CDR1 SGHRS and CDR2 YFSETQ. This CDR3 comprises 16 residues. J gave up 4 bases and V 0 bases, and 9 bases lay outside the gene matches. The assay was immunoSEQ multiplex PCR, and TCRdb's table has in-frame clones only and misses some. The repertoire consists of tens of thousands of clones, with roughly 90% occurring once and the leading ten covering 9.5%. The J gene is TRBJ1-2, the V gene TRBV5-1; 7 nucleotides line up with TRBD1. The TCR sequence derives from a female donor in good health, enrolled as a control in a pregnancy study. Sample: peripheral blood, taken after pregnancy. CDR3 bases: TGCGCCAGCAGCTTGGGTACCGGGACAGTGGGCTATGGCTACACCTTC. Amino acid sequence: CASSLGTGTVGYGYTF.